This T cell receptor beta chain was captured by sequencing in a study of CXCR3-negative and CXCR3-positive naive CD8 T cells. About the study: The study obtained 140 million or so TRB reads, about 1.5 +/- 0.3 million per library. Study-wide points: CXCR3-positive naive cells had TRB CDR3s that were more hydrophobic than CXCR3-negative naive cells had.

Germline lookup yields CDR1 DFQATT and CDR2 SNEGSKA (reference sequence). This CDR3 comprises 14 residues. The TRB cDNA libraries were prepared by 5' RACE with UMI labels. One entry per CDR3 protein, without DNA, is what TCRdb gives after re-calling the 5' RACE reads. The table lists just under 65,000 distinct CDR3 sequences, with approximately 4.4% in the top ten. As for this clonotype: Its matching antigen is unknown.

The source of this sequence is a human donor in good health. Some clones in this sample may be carry-over from other donors' samples. The sequencing sample was made of naive CXCR3+ CD8+ T cells from blood. Subset denoted: CD45RO-CCR7+CD27+CD95- naive CD8+ T cells expressing CXCR3 (TNR3+). V and J are TRBV20-1 and TRBJ2-7; lacking DNA, the TRBD2 call made by TCRdb goes unchecked. The CDR3 region is CSARMRGGTYEQYF.